Listed below are T cell receptor beta chains from one sample, sequenced in a study of T cell changes during pregnancy in multiple sclerosis. Using immunoSEQ multiplex PCR, the repertoire was profiled, and TCRdb retains in-frame clones only, with some absent. The sample has around 130,000 clones, roughly 92% seen once. The sequencing here drew on peripheral blood, taken before pregnancy. The receptor set was obtained from a female donor with multiple sclerosis, enrolled in a pregnancy study. CDR3s include the opening cysteine and the closing phenylalanine or tryptophan. D genes are given only for firm matches. Size is omitted from some rows. Given values are once, few, many or a class for expanded clones.

DNA | CDR3 | J | size | D | V
TGTGCCAGTAGTAAACACGGGGAGCTGTTTTTT | CASSKHGELFF | TRBJ2-2 | few | NA | TRBV19
TGTGCCAGCAGCTTAAACGGGCAGGGCCGAACTGAAGCTTTCTTT | CASSLNGQGRTEAFF | TRBJ1-1 | NA | NA | TRBV7-3
TGTGCCAGCTCACCGGGAGTAGCGGGATCAGATACGCAGTATTTT | CASSPGVAGSDTQYF | TRBJ2-3 | NA | TRBD2 | TRBV18
TGTGCCAGCAGTTTGGGGGGAGGTATCACCGGGGAGCTGTTTTTT | CASSLGGGITGELFF | TRBJ2-2 | NA | NA | TRBV9
TGCGCCAGCAGCCGGATAAAGGGACTAGACTACACCGGGGAGCTGTTTTTT | CASSRIKGLDYTGELFF | TRBJ2-2 | few | TRBD2 | TRBV4-1
TGTGCCAGCAGCCCGGGACTTCTTAATTCACCCCTCCACTTT | CASSPGLLNSPLHF | TRBJ1-6 | once | NA | TRBV7-2
TGTGCCAGCAGTTTGACATTGAACACTGAAGCTTTCTTT | CASSLTLNTEAFF | TRBJ1-1 | NA | NA | TRBV11-2
TGTGCCAGCAGCTTAATTAGGCGGCATTTCTCCTACGAGCAGTACTTC | CASSLIRRHFSYEQYF | TRBJ2-7 | NA | NA | TRBV7-6
TGTGCCAGCAGCTTGTCTGCCGGAGACCCGAACACCGGGGAGCTGTTTTTT | CASSLSAGDPNTGELFF | TRBJ2-2 | NA | NA | TRBV5-4
TGCGCCAGCAGCTTGTCCGGGGTCCCAACCTACGAGCAGTACTTC | CASSLSGVPTYEQYF | TRBJ2-7 | NA | NA | TRBV5-1
TGCGCCAGCAGCTTGGGGGACTACCCGCGAGAGACCCAGTACTTC | CASSLGDYPRETQYF | TRBJ2-5 | NA | TRBD2 | TRBV5-1
TGTGCCAGTAGTATAGGAGGAAGGCTCGGTAGCTCCTATAATTCACCCCTCCACTTT | CASSIGGRLGSSYNSPLHF | TRBJ1-6 | NA | NA | TRBV19
TGTGCCAGCAGTTTGTCGGGGATCCCCTACGAGCAGTACTTC | CASSLSGIPYEQYF | TRBJ2-7 | NA | NA | TRBV28
TGTGCCAGCAGTTCCGTGACAGGGGTTGGGACCGGGGAGCTGTTTTTT | CASSSVTGVGTGELFF | TRBJ2-2 | NA | TRBD1 | TRBV6-5
TGTGCCATCAGTGAGTCGGCTAGCGGGGACGAGCAGTACTTC | CAISESASGDEQYF | TRBJ2-7 | NA | TRBD2 | TRBV10-3
TGTGCCAGCAGTGAAATAACGCAGGAGAACACTGAAGCTTTCTTT | CASSEITQENTEAFF | TRBJ1-1 | NA | NA | TRBV2
TGTGCCATCAGTGAGGCGGGAATGAACACTGAAGCTTTCTTT | CAISEAGMNTEAFF | TRBJ1-1 | once | NA | TRBV10-3
TGCAGTGGGCGGGATAACTATGGCTACACCTTC | CSGRDNYGYTF | TRBJ1-2 | few | NA | TRBV20-1
TGTGCCTGGAGCTCGGACAGGGGAAGGGAGACCCAGTACTTC | CAWSSDRGRETQYF | TRBJ2-5 | NA | TRBD1 | TRBV30
TGTGCCAGCAATACGGGGGGCATCCAAGAGACCCAGTACTTC | CASNTGGIQETQYF | TRBJ2-5 | once | NA | TRBV13
TGCGCCAGCAGCTTGGCTATGACAGGACCGAACACTGAAGCTTTCTTT | CASSLAMTGPNTEAFF | TRBJ1-1 | once | NA | TRBV5-1
TGTGCCAGTTTACAGGGGGCAGGCTATGGCTACACCTTC | CASLQGAGYGYTF | TRBJ1-2 | NA | TRBD1 | TRBV2
TGTGCCAGCAGTTTGACGCGGCCGAGCTCTGGAAACACCATATATTTT | CASSLTRPSSGNTIYF | TRBJ1-3 | NA | NA | TRBV6-5
TGTGCCAGCAGCTTAGGTATGTCCACTGAAGCTTTCTTT | CASSLGMSTEAFF | TRBJ1-1 | NA | NA | TRBV7-2
TGTGCCGTCGGGACAGGGGCTCCCCACACTGAAGCTTTCTTT | CAVGTGAPHTEAFF | TRBJ1-1 | NA | TRBD1 | TRBV10-3
TGTGCCAGCAGTGACGGTCAGCCCCAGCATTTT | CASSDGQPQHF | TRBJ1-5 | NA | NA | TRBV2
TGTGCCAGCAGCTTGAGGTGGGCAGCCTCCTACGAGCAGTACTTC | CASSLRWAASYEQYF | TRBJ2-7 | NA | NA | TRBV5-6
TGTGCCAGCAGTGAGGCAGGGGTCTACGAGCAGTACTTC | CASSEAGVYEQYF | TRBJ2-7 | NA | NA | TRBV6-1
TGTGCCAGCAGCTTAAACAGGGGTGAGAATGAAAAACTGTTTTTT | CASSLNRGENEKLFF | TRBJ1-4 | NA | TRBD1 | TRBV5-4
TGTGCCAGCAGTTTAAGTCGCGGGGCCGGCTCCTACGAGCAGTACTTC | CASSLSRGAGSYEQYF | TRBJ2-7 | NA | NA | TRBV28
TGCGCCAGCAGCCGGGACAGGCGGGCCACTGAAGCTTTCTTT | CASSRDRRATEAFF | TRBJ1-1 | NA | TRBD1 | TRBV5-1
TGTGCCAGCAGTTTGGGGGACTCTGGCGAGACCCAGTACTTC | CASSLGDSGETQYF | TRBJ2-5 | NA | NA | TRBV27
TGTGCCAGCAGACTCGGGACAGGACAAGAGACCCAGTACTTC | CASRLGTGQETQYF | TRBJ2-5 | NA | TRBD1 | TRBV2
TGTGCCAGCTCACCGGAGCTGAATTCGGGAGGGCCAAGAAGAGAGACGCAGTATTTT | CASSPELNSGGPRRETQYF | TRBJ2-3 | NA | TRBD2 | TRBV18
TGTGCCAGCAGTCCTCAGGGTTCGGGCACTGAAGCTTTCTTT | CASSPQGSGTEAFF | TRBJ1-1 | NA | NA | TRBV6-5
TGTGCCACCAGGACAGGGGCATTCCACACTGAAGCTTTCTTT | CATRTGAFHTEAFF | TRBJ1-1 | NA | TRBD1 | TRBV15
TGTGCCAGCAGTTTCATCCCAGGACAGTCTTATGGCTACACCTTC | CASSFIPGQSYGYTF | TRBJ1-2 | NA | NA | TRBV6-5
TGTGCCAGCAGTTTACGGACAGGGAAAAATCAGCCCCAGCATTTT | CASSLRTGKNQPQHF | TRBJ1-5 | NA | TRBD1 | TRBV27
TGTGCCAGCAGTTTCTTGCCCAGACAGGGGGCGTACGAGCAGTACTTC | CASSFLPRQGAYEQYF | TRBJ2-7 | once | TRBD1 | TRBV27
TGTGCCAGCAGCTTAGTTGGGCGGGGAGATACGCAGTATTTT | CASSLVGRGDTQYF | TRBJ2-3 | NA | NA | TRBV7-2
TGTGCCAGCAGTACAGGACACGCTGGAAACACCATATATTTT | CASSTGHAGNTIYF | TRBJ1-3 | NA | NA | TRBV6-4
TGCGCCAGCAGCTTGGCCGAGGCGGGCGGGGGGTTCTCTAGCACAGATACGCAGTATTTT | CASSLAEAGGGFSSTDTQYF | TRBJ2-3 | once | TRBD2 | TRBV5-1
TGTGCCAGCAGTGATTTTCTCCACTCGGACTCCCCCACCTATTACGAGCAGTACTTC | CASSDFLHSDSPTYYEQYF | TRBJ2-7 | NA | NA | TRBV2
TGTGCCAGTAGTATAACCAGGGCTAGCACAGATACGCAGTATTTT | CASSITRASTDTQYF | TRBJ2-3 | NA | NA | TRBV19
TGCGCCAGCAGCCATGTTTACGGACAGGGCTACGAGCAGTACTTC | CASSHVYGQGYEQYF | TRBJ2-7 | NA | TRBD1 | TRBV4-1
TGTGCCAGCAGTTACTCGACTGTCCAAGGCTACGAGCAGTACTTC | CASSYSTVQGYEQYF | TRBJ2-7 | NA | NA | TRBV6-6
TGCGCCAGCAGCTTGGGCACGGCTAATGAAAAACTGTTTTTT | CASSLGTANEKLFF | TRBJ1-4 | NA | NA | TRBV5-1
TGCGCCAGCGCTCCCTTCCGGGGGTGGGACGAGCAGTACTTC | CASAPFRGWDEQYF | TRBJ2-7 | NA | NA | TRBV5-1
TGTGCCAGCAAGGGCAGGGGGGCCTCTAACTATGGCTACACCTTC | CASKGRGASNYGYTF | TRBJ1-2 | NA | TRBD1 | TRBV27
TGTGCCAGCAGTTTCTCCGGGGAAAAACTGTTTTTT | CASSFSGEKLFF | TRBJ1-4 | NA | NA | TRBV28